Described below is a single T cell receptor (beta chain) sequence and its context. Its antigen is as yet unknown. These data belong to a study of CD8 T cells in Susac syndrome. Findings and caveats of the study: The authors acknowledged that their TCR sequencing and HLA analysis involved a relatively small number of individuals.

This CDR3 is built from 15 residues. The germline gives CDR1 SGHDN, CDR2 FVKESK. Trimming removed 4 bases at V and 0 bases at J, with 7 bases between. Random hexamers were used to reverse transcribe about 0.5 to 1 ug of RNA. Via MiXCR, TCRdb re-called the immunoSEQ multiplex PCR reads, giving one row per CDR3 protein. This table holds 250,000 or so distinct CDR3 sequences, approximately 92% found once. TEMRA cells were FACS-enriched and CD8+ and CD4+ T cells negatively isolated. The sequenced sample was CD4+ T cells from PBMCs. The J gene is TRBJ1-6, the V gene TRBV14, with unresolved D. The TCR originated in a human donor with multiple sclerosis. CDR3 region: CASSRESSYNSPLHF. The CDR3 nucleotides read TGTGCCAGCAGCCGGGAGAGCTCCTATAATTCACCCCTCCACTTT.